This entry concerns a single TCR beta chain. Its antigen remains unidentified. Template material for TCR beta VDJ and CDR3 profiling consisted of genomic DNA. TCRdb used MiXCR to reprocess the reads, holding one entry per CDR3 protein. This table holds 150,000 to 200,000 distinct CDR3 sequences, approximately 43% found once. This entry belongs to a study of CD8+CD57+ T cells in acquired aplastic anemia. As for the study in general: On average, sorted CD4+ and CD8+ cells gave around 3.3 ug of DNA. Findings of the study overall: The number of CD8+ CDR3 sequences shared by patients and controls was approximately 31.

Germline-derived CDR1 and CDR2 are SNHLY and FYNNEI. V lost 3 bases and J 10 bases, leaving 13 bases between the germline ends. The CDR3 has 14 amino acids. The clonotype originates from a human donor in good health. J is TRBJ1-6 and V is TRBV2; the D is unclear. The sequenced material came from sorted CD4+, CD8+, or CD8+CD57+ T cells (not recorded which) from PBMCs. This chain's CDR3 is CASSEPKGGSPLHF. CDR3 bases: TGTGCCAGCAGTGAGCCCAAGGGTGGCTCACCCCTCCACTTT. Together with reference TRBV2 and TRBJ1-6, the CDR3 gives the full variable domain: EPEVTQTPSHQVTQMGQEVILRCVPISNHLYFYWYRQILGQKVEFLVSFYNNEISEKSEIFDDQFSVERPDGSNFTLKIRSTKLEDSAMYFCASSEPKGGSPLHFGNGTRLTVT.